The 25 T cell receptor beta chains below come from one sample, sequenced in a study of blood T cell repertoires in COVID-19. Assay used: immunoSEQ multiplex PCR; TCRdb lists only in-frame clones, some missing. The repertoire consists of approximately 60,000 clones, with approximately 80% occurring once and the leading ten covering about 4%. The sequenced sample consisted of peripheral blood. These receptor sequences come from a woman aged 80 or older with acute or convalescent COVID-19.

This rearrangement joins TRBV19 to TRBJ2-1, with 7 bases matching TRBD2. Per the germline V gene, CDR1 is LNHDA and CDR2 is SQIVND (reference sequence). The CDR3 has 13 residues. J gave up 8 bases and V 5 bases, and 6 bases lay outside the gene matches. For the CDR3, the DNA is TGTGCCAGTAGTCACACACGGGGGGATGAGCAGTTCTTC. It is translated as CASSHTRGDEQFF. Looking up the rest from reference TRBV19 and TRBJ2-1 gives the full variable domain: DGGITQSPKYLFRKEGQNVTLSCEQNLNHDAMYWYRQDPGQGLRLIYYSQIVNDFQKGDIAEGYSVSREKKESFPLTVTSAQKNPTAFYLCASSHTRGDEQFFGPGTRLTVL.

The chain joins TRBV7-3 to TRBJ2-3; 7 nucleotides align to TRBD2. The CDR3 consists of 17 residues. Germline CDR1 reads SGHTA; CDR2 reads FQGTGA. V was clipped by 2 bases and J by 3 bases; unmatched bases: 11. The CDR3 DNA sequence: TGTGCCAGCAGCTTAGGGGTCGTCGGGAGGAGGACAGATACGCAGTATTTT. It codes for CASSLGVVGRRTDTQYF.

This chain joins TRBV29-1 and TRBJ1-5; no clear D gene. Trimming stripped 4 bases from V and 2 bases from J, with 12 bases between. This CDR3 has 14 residues. Germline CDR1 is SQVTM and CDR2 is ANQGSEA. The DNA of the CDR3 is TGCAGCGTTGGCGGGGATAGGGGCAATCAGCCCCAGCATTTT. Amino acids: CSVGGDRGNQPQHF.

The V call is TRBV6-6, the J call TRBJ1-2, with unresolved D. The CDR3 spans 14 residues. Trimming removed 8 bases at V and 0 bases at J, with 13 bases between. The germline V gene has CDR1 MNHNY and CDR2 SVGAGI (reference sequence). In nucleotides, the CDR3 is TGTGCCAGCCACCCTTTGATAGCTAACTATGGCTACACCTTC. Protein product: CASHPLIANYGYTF.

The chain carries TRBV28 and TRBJ1-1; 10 bases align to TRBD1. This CDR3 spans 15 amino acids. The germline gives CDR1 MDHEN, CDR2 SYDVKM. Germline trimming cut 6 bases from V and 9 bases from J; bases unmatched to any gene: 13. As DNA, the CDR3 is TGTGCCAGCAGCACCCCGGGACAGGGGTCTCCTCAAGCTTTCTTT. Its protein product is CASSTPGQGSPQAFF.

The chain uses TRBV13 and TRBJ1-1; 10 bases line up with TRBD1. From germline, CDR1 is PRHDT and CDR2 FYEKMQ (reference sequence). This CDR3 spans 16 amino acids. Germline trimming cut 0 bases from V and 5 bases from J; bases unmatched to any gene: 6. The CDR3 protein is CASSLGYGTGETEAFF. Here the CDR3 DNA reads TGTGCCAGCAGCTTAGGGTATGGGACAGGGGAGACTGAAGCTTTCTTT.

The chain employs TRBV28 and TRBJ1-6; D uncertain. The CDR3 totals 16 residues. The germline V and J ends were trimmed by 5 bases and 0 bases, with 11 bases remaining between them. The germline CDR1 and CDR2 sequences are MDHEN and SYDVKM. The CDR3 loop is CASSPLMSSYNSPLHF. CDR3 DNA sequence: TGTGCCAGCAGTCCCCTCATGAGCTCCTATAATTCACCCCTCCACTTT. Full variable domain (rest looked up from reference TRBV28 and TRBJ1-6): DVKVTQSSRYLVKRTGEKVFLECVQDMDHENMFWYRQDPGLGLRLIYFSYDVKMKEKGDIPEGYSVSREKKERFSLILESASTNQTSMYLCASSPLMSSYNSPLHFGNGTRLTVT.

V usage is TRBV28 and J usage is TRBJ1-6; D unresolved. Germline lookup yields CDR1 MDHEN and CDR2 SYDVKM. The V and J ends lost 5 bases and 9 bases respectively, with 17 bases between them. The CDR3 totals 15 residues. The CDR3 DNA sequence: TGTGCCAGCAGTCCCTTCGCCGGAACGGGTTCACCCCTCCACTTT. Translating gives CASSPFAGTGSPLHF.

This sequence joins TRBV30 and TRBJ2-7; 12 bases align to TRBD2. Per germline, CDR1 GTSNPN and CDR2 SVGIG (reference sequence). This CDR3 region has 13 residues. Unmatched junction bases numbered 1, after V lost 1 base and J lost 6 bases. CDR3 sequence (DNA): TGTGCCTGGAGTGCGGGACTAGCGGGCGAGCAGTACTTC. Protein product: CAWSAGLAGEQYF.

The V call is TRBV30, the J call TRBJ2-1, with a weak D call TRBD1 (6 bases). There are 16 residues in the CDR3. V gave up 3 bases and J gave up 1 base, with 16 bases separating them. The V gene's germline CDR1 is GTSNPN and CDR2 SVGIG (reference sequence). The CDR3 DNA is TGTGCCTGGAGCGGCCCCGGGACATCTTCCTACAATGAGCAGTTCTTC. It encodes CAWSGPGTSSYNEQFF.

The genes are TRBV4-3 and TRBJ2-6; D uncertain. Trimming stripped 1 base from V and 0 bases from J, with 4 bases between. The CDR3 length is 15 residues. CDR1 and CDR2 (germline): LGHNA, YSLEER. This CDR3 reads CASSQGLSGANVLTF. DNA of the CDR3: TGCGCCAGCAGCCAAGGTCTCTCTGGGGCCAACGTCCTGACTTTC.

The chain links TRBV18 to TRBJ1-1; 8 bases agree with TRBD1. This CDR3 has 15 amino acids. Germline loops: CDR1 KGHSH, CDR2 LQKENI. J was trimmed by 4 bases and V by 1 base; bases with no gene match: 5. CDR3 nucleotides: TGTGCCAGCTCACCACTAGTCCAGGGGGCCACTGAAGCTTTCTTT. Protein: CASSPLVQGATEAFF.

About this clone: The identical CDR3 is also encoded by other nucleotide sequences in the sample. The rearrangement uses TRBV7-2 and TRBJ1-4, with TRBD1 identical over 8 bases. The CDR3 consists of 14 residues. The germline V gene encodes CDR1 SGHTA and CDR2 FQGNSA. V lost 5 bases to trimming and J lost 7 bases; unmatched junction nucleotides: 6. As DNA, the CDR3 is TGTGCCAGCAGCCTCGACAGGGGTGGTGAAAAACTGTTTTTT. This encodes CASSLDRGGEKLFF.

The chain links TRBV19 to TRBJ2-5, with 11 nucleotides matching TRBD1. The germline gives CDR1 LNHDA, CDR2 SQIVND (reference sequence). The CDR3 is made up of 15 amino acids. The junction had 6 bases not matched to a gene; V was cut back by 5 bases and J by 4 bases. The CDR3 protein is CASSPRTGGRETQYF. The DNA for the CDR3 is TGTGCCAGTAGTCCGCGGACAGGGGGCCGAGAGACCCAGTACTTC.

This chain joins TRBV6-5 and TRBJ1-1, with a possible D match to TRBD1 (5 bases). Trimming took 7 bases from V and 6 from J, leaving 12 bases between them. CDR1 MNHEY and CDR2 SVGAGI come from the germline V gene. The length of the CDR3 is 12 residues. This CDR3 reads CASKQTTAEAFF. CDR3 nucleotides: TGTGCCAGCAAGCAGACGACAGCTGAAGCTTTCTTT.

The rearrangement joins TRBV7-8 to TRBJ1-5; tentative D call: TRBD1 (5 bases). V lost 3 bases, J lost 5 bases, and 8 bases lay in between. This CDR3 has 13 residues. Germline CDR1 SGHVS, CDR2 FQNEAQ. This CDR3 reads CASSFGGDQPQHF. DNA of the CDR3: TGTGCCAGCAGCTTCGGGGGGGATCAGCCCCAGCATTTT. Variable domain in full (rest from reference TRBV7-8 and TRBJ1-5): GAGVSQSPRYKVAKRGQDVALRCDPISGHVSLFWYQQALGQGPEFLTYFQNEAQLDKSGLPSDRFFAERPEGSVSTLKIQRTQQEDSAVYLCASSFGGDQPQHFGDGTRLSIL.

This clone appeared a single time. The gene calls are TRBV9 and TRBJ2-2; 7 bases line up with TRBD1. This CDR3 contains 15 residues. V trimming: 4 bases; J trimming: 5 bases; junction bases outside the gene matches: 8. CDR1 and CDR2 from the germline V gene are SGDLS and YYNGEE. The CDR3: CASSLQGFGTGELFF. The CDR3 DNA sequence: TGTGCCAGCAGCCTACAGGGGTTTGGGACCGGGGAGCTGTTTTTT.

This rearrangement joins TRBV7-8 to TRBJ2-5, with D possibly matching TRBD2 (5 bases). Germline V gives CDR1 SGHVS, CDR2 FQNEAQ. V gave up 4 bases and J gave up 6 bases, with 12 bases separating them. The CDR3 totals 13 residues. The CDR3 protein is CASSSGVTQTQYF. DNA of the CDR3: TGTGCCAGCAGCTCCGGGGTGACGCAGACCCAGTACTTC.

The V gene is TRBV6-4, the J gene TRBJ1-1; 8 positions match TRBD1. Germline CDR1 and CDR2: MRHNA and SNTAGT. V lost 4 bases, J lost 7 bases, and 5 bases stayed unmatched. This CDR3 spans 13 amino acids. The CDR3 DNA sequence: TGTGCCAGCAGTGCCCTACAGGGGGGTGAAGCTTTCTTT. Protein product: CASSALQGGEAFF.

This clone has only a few counts. V usage is TRBV27 and J usage is TRBJ2-1; 11 bases map to TRBD1. Germline CDR1 MNHEY, CDR2 SMNVEV (reference sequence). The CDR3 sequence is 15 residues long. J gave up 4 bases and V 6 bases, and 5 bases lay outside the gene matches. The CDR3 nucleotides read TGTGCCAGCAGCCCCGGGACAGGGGGTTACAATGAGCAGTTCTTC. Amino acid sequence: CASSPGTGGYNEQFF.

The V and J genes are TRBV6-2 or TRBV6-3 and TRBJ2-7; D is uncertain. The germline V gene has CDR1 MNHEY and CDR2 SVGEGT. This CDR3 is 11 amino acids long. V lost 5 bases and J 6 bases, leaving 8 bases between the germline ends. CDR3 in DNA: TGTGCCAGCAGTCCCGCGAGCGAGCAGTACTTC. This translates into CASSPASEQYF.

This chain links TRBV28 with TRBJ2-1, with D perhaps TRBD1 (6 bases). The V gene lost 5 bases and the J gene lost 2 bases, with 16 bases spanning the gap. Germline assignment: CDR1 MDHEN and CDR2 SYDVKM. The CDR3 consists of 16 residues. The CDR3: CASSQTRTDPYNEQFF. DNA of the CDR3: TGTGCCAGCAGTCAAACCCGGACAGATCCCTACAATGAGCAGTTCTTC.

The chain employs TRBV14 and TRBJ2-5; 8 bases line up with TRBD2. Losses at the gene ends were 4 bases for V and 7 bases for J; bases not matched to a gene: 14. CDR1 and CDR2 (germline): SGHDN, FVKESK. There are 16 residues in the CDR3. CDR3 DNA sequence: TGTGCCAGCAGCCCCCCGGGTAGCGGGATGAGCGGGACCCAGTACTTC. Its translation is CASSPPGSGMSGTQYF.

This rearrangement joins TRBV2 to TRBJ2-7; D is unresolved. The germline V gene has CDR1 SNHLY and CDR2 FYNNEI. V shed 5 bases and J shed 0 bases, with 14 bases lying between them. This CDR3 is 15 amino acids long. This CDR3 is CASSYDLSSSYEQYF. CDR3 coding DNA: TGTGCCAGCAGTTACGACTTGTCTAGCTCCTACGAGCAGTACTTC. The full variable domain, completed using reference TRBV2 and TRBJ2-7, is EPEVTQTPSHQVTQMGQEVILRCVPISNHLYFYWYRQILGQKVEFLVSFYNNEISEKSEIFDDQFSVERPDGSNFTLKIRSTKLEDSAMYFCASSYDLSSSYEQYFGPGTRLTVT.

This clone has a handful of counts. The chain combines TRBV30 with TRBJ1-4; tentatively, D is TRBD1 (6 bases). V was cut by 0 bases and J by 8 bases, with 16 bases left in between. Germline assignment: CDR1 GTSNPN and CDR2 SVGIG (reference sequence). CDR3 length: 15 amino acids. Written as DNA, the CDR3 is TGTGCCTGGAGTGTACGACAGGCGGTAGGGGAAAAACTGTTTTTT. The encoded protein is CAWSVRQAVGEKLFF.